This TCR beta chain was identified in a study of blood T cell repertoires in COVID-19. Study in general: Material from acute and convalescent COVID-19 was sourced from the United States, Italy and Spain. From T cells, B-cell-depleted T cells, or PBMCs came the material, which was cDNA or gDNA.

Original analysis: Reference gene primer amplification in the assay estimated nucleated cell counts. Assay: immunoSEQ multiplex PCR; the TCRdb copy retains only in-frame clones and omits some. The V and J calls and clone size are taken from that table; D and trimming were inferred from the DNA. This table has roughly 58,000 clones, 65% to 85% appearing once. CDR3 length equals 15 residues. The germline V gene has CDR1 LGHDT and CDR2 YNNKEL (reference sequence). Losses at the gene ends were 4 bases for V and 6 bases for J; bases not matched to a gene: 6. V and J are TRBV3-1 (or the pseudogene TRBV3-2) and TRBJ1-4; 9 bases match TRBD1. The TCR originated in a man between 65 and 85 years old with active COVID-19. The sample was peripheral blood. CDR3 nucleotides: TGTGCCAGCAGCCCCGGACAGGGGCAAGATGAAAAACTGTTTTTT. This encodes CASSPGQGQDEKLFF.